A selection of T cell receptor beta chains follows, all from one sample in a study of T and B cells in COVID-19 patients. TCRdb used MiXCR to reprocess the multiplex PCR reads, holding one entry per CDR3 protein. The sample yields tens of thousands of distinct CDR3 sequences, 25% to 30% seen once. Sequenced sample: blood. The receptors come from a human donor who had recovered from COVID-19. Each CDR3 is given with its conserved first and last residue. D genes are given only for firm matches. Clone size, where shown, is once, few, many, or a class for clones that have expanded.

V gene,J gene,clone size,D gene,CDR3 DNA,CDR3 protein
TRBV5-1,TRBJ2-1,.,.,TGCGCCAGCGGCCAGAACTACAATGAGCAGTTCTTC,CASGQNYNEQFF
TRBV6-6,TRBJ2-7,.,.,TGTGCCAGCAGACCTCTAGCCTCGGGGAGCACCTACGAGCAGTACTTC,CASRPLASGSTYEQYF
TRBV5-1,TRBJ2-6,few,.,TGCGCCAGCAGGAAAATTATCTCTGGGGCCAACGTCCTGACTTTC,CASRKIISGANVLTF
TRBV6-5,TRBJ1-6,many,.,TGTGCCAGCAGGACAGGTGCCGATTCACCCCTCCACTTT,CASRTGADSPLHF
TRBV18,TRBJ2-1,medium-sized,TRBD2,TGTGCCAGCTCACCTCCTCCGGGACTAGCGGGAGGCCTCTCCTACAATGAGCAGTTCTTC,CASSPPPGLAGGLSYNEQFF
TRBV30,TRBJ1-2,few,.,TGTGCCTGGGGACAGTGGGGCTATGGCTACACCTTC,CAWGQWGYGYTF
TRBV19,TRBJ2-7,medium-sized,TRBD2,TGTGCCAGTAGTTCTAGCGGGATTTCGGGCGAGCAGTACTTC,CASSSSGISGEQYF
TRBV5-4,TRBJ1-2,few,.,TGTGCCAGCAGCTTGTTGACAGACGTTTATGGCTACACCTTC,CASSLLTDVYGYTF
TRBV15,TRBJ2-5,medium-sized,.,TGTGCCACCAGCAGAGTTCAACAGCAAGAGACCCAGTACTTC,CATSRVQQQETQYF
TRBV6-6,TRBJ2-1,.,TRBD2,TGTGCCAGCACTCCCTGGGGGGGGGCCTACAATGAGCAGTTCTTC,CASTPWGGAYNEQFF
TRBV29-1,TRBJ2-1,medium-sized,.,TGCAGCACCCAGGGAGGAAATGAGCAGTTCTTC,CSTQGGNEQFF
TRBV7-6,TRBJ2-2,.,TRBD2,TGTGCCAGCAGCCCAGGGACTAGCGGGGCACATGGGGAGCTGTTTTTT,CASSPGTSGAHGELFF
TRBV7-2,TRBJ2-7,.,.,TGTGCCAGCAGCTTAGTAGGCTCAGACAGCTCCTACGAGCAGTACTTC,CASSLVGSDSSYEQYF